The 3 T cell receptor beta chains given below trace back to one sample, sequenced in a study of T-cell memory formation after mild COVID-19. TCRdb passed the 5' RACE reads through MiXCR, listing each CDR3 protein once. The repertoire holds approximately 340,000 distinct CDR3 sequences, with around 15% as singletons. What was sequenced was PBMCs or a T cell subset sorted from them (not recorded which). Every receptor here comes from a man between 18 and 35 years old who had mild COVID-19 (a few samples of this study predate the infection). Cell type and time point are not known.

The V call is TRBV5-5, the J call TRBJ1-2; D gene ambiguous. The CDR3 length is 14 residues. The germline CDR1 and CDR2 sequences are SGHKS and YYEKEE (reference sequence). The ends were cut back, 5 bases at V and 4 bases at J, with 15 bases in the middle. The CDR3: CASRIPGSSYGYTF. CDR3 nucleotide sequence: TGTGCCAGCAGAATACCCGGGAGCAGCTATGGCTACACCTTC.

In this sample, this clonotype turned up many times. The chain links TRBV4-2 to TRBJ2-3, with 15 nucleotides matching TRBD2. V was clipped by 3 bases and J by 2 bases; unmatched bases: 3. Germline assignment: CDR1 LGHNA and CDR2 YNFKEQ. The CDR3 extends over 17 amino acids. Here the CDR3 DNA reads TGTGCCAGCAGCCAGGGACTAGCGGGGGGTGTCACAGATACGCAGTATTTT. This codes for CASSQGLAGGVTDTQYF.

The chain links TRBV12-3 or TRBV12-4 to TRBJ2-5; the D is unclear. The germline V and J ends were trimmed by 7 bases and 5 bases, with 20 bases remaining between them. The CDR3 consists of 15 residues. CDR3 amino acids: CASTNVGGPGETQYF. The DNA for the CDR3 is TGTGCCAGCACCAACGTGGGTGGGCCTGGGGAGACCCAGTACTTC.